This entry lists 30 T cell receptor beta chains sequenced from one sample in a study of T-cell memory formation after mild COVID-19 (dated by TCRdb to 2020 to 2022). Library construction relied on 5' RACE. Instrument on record: Illumina NovaSeq 6000. In TCRdb, the public reads were trimmed at Q25 with fastp and aligned with MiXCR, with productive beta chains retained. For every CDR3 protein sequence, its rows merge into one entry that carries the most common genes and DNA. The sample table contains about 610,000 distinct CDR3 sequences; only one count was recorded for around 15% of them. Around 8.1% of the sample goes to the ten largest clones. Material for sequencing was PBMCs or a T cell subset sorted from them (not recorded which). The source is an adult woman who had mild COVID-19 (a few samples of this study predate the infection). The sample titles of this study are shuffled in the database, so cell type and time point are left out; the donor was told from shared clones.

The CDR3 reads CASSSGLALTSTDTQYF. CDR3 DNA: TGTGCCAGCAGTTCGGGACTAGCCTTGACTAGCACAGATACGCAGTATTTT. The chain is built from TRBV12-3 or TRBV12-4 and TRBJ2-3, with 9 bases aligning to TRBD2. V trimming: 4 bases; J trimming: 0 bases; junction bases outside the gene matches: 8. The CDR3 runs to 17 residues.

This clonotype appeared many times. V gene TRBV12-3 or TRBV12-4 combines with J gene TRBJ2-7; TRBD2 matches at 9 bases. V was pared by 6 bases and J by 5 bases, with 5 bases of the junction left unmatched. This CDR3 region has 13 residues. The CDR3 reads CASSPGTSNEQYF. CDR3 nucleotides: TGTGCCAGCAGCCCCGGGACTAGCAACGAGCAGTACTTC.

This chain connects TRBV19 to TRBJ2-4; perhaps TRBD2 as D (6 bases). The V and J ends lost 4 bases and 2 bases respectively, with 6 bases between them. CDR3 length equals 13 residues. Germline V gene lookup returns CDR1 LNHDA and CDR2 SQIVND (reference sequence). The CDR3 loop reads CASSRDSKNIQYF. Written as DNA, the CDR3 is TGTGCCAGTAGTAGGGACTCCAAAAACATTCAGTACTTC.

This clonotype was detected only a few times. The DNA for the CDR3 is TGTGCCAGCAGCTTATTTGGACTAGCGGGGTTTAAGGCGCAGTATTTT. It codes for CASSLFGLAGFKAQYF. The chain combines TRBV7-2 with TRBJ2-3, with 12 bases fitting TRBD2. This CDR3 spans 16 amino acids. V lost 2 bases, J lost 10 bases, and 10 bases stayed unmatched. Germline V gene lookup returns CDR1 SGHTA and CDR2 FQGNSA.

V usage is TRBV18 and J usage is TRBJ1-5; TRBD1 agrees at 7 bases. Germline loops: CDR1 KGHSH, CDR2 LQKENI. With 8 bases clipped from V and 7 bases from J, the junction kept 14 bases outside the gene matches. CDR3 length: 15 amino acids. The DNA of the CDR3 is TGTGCCAGCCCAGTAGACAGGGAGGTAAAACAGCCCCAGCATTTT. It yields the protein CASPVDREVKQPQHF.

The rearrangement links TRBV9 to TRBJ2-7; maybe TRBD2 (5 bases). In germline, CDR1 is SGDLS, CDR2 YYNGEE. The CDR3 sequence is 16 residues long. V was clipped by 0 bases and J by 0 bases, with 13 bases between them. This chain's CDR3 is CASSVDPGSSSYEQYF. The CDR3, as DNA: TGTGCCAGCAGCGTAGATCCGGGGTCGAGCTCCTACGAGCAGTACTTC.

This clonotype has at least ten counts. A junction boundary mismatches the germline segment, possibly from a read error. The chain links TRBV5-1 to TRBJ2-7; no definite D call. This CDR3 spans 11 amino acids. Germline V gives CDR1 SGHRS, CDR2 YFSETQ. The DNA of the CDR3 is TGTGCCAGCAGCTTGGAATACGAGCAGTACTTC. It encodes CASSLEYEQYF.

The rearrangement joins TRBV7-2 to TRBJ2-3; D possibly matches TRBD1 or TRBD2 (6 bases each). Looked up from germline, CDR1 is SGHTA and CDR2 is FQGNSA. CDR3 length: 19 amino acids. V shed 1 base and J shed 0 bases, with 20 bases lying between them. The chain's CDR3 is CASSLEGGRVASSTDTQYF. The CDR3 DNA is TGTGCCAGCAGCTTAGAAGGGGGGCGTGTGGCCTCTAGCACAGATACGCAGTATTTT.

This clonotype occurred a few times. J is TRBJ2-3 and V is TRBV20-1; 10 nucleotides align to TRBD2. The CDR3 consists of 15 residues. Germline assignment: CDR1 DFQATT and CDR2 SNEGSKA (reference sequence). V was pared by 4 bases and J by 3 bases, with 7 bases of the junction left unmatched. CDR3 protein: CSAIASGSLTDTQYF. The CDR3 nucleotides are TGCAGTGCTATTGCTAGCGGGAGTTTAACAGATACGCAGTATTTT.

The V gene is TRBV5-6, the J gene TRBJ1-2, with D maybe TRBD1 (5 bases). CDR3 length: 13 amino acids. V lost 5 bases, J lost 5 bases, and 13 bases lay in between. Germline CDR1 reads SGHDT; CDR2 reads YYEEEE. The CDR3 DNA follows: TGTGCCAGCAGGATGGGGGAGGAGTATGGCTACACCTTC. This encodes CASRMGEEYGYTF. Variable domain in full (rest from reference TRBV5-6 and TRBJ1-2): DAGVTQSPTHLIKTRGQQVTLRCSPKSGHDTVSWYQQALGQGPQFIFQYYEEEERQRGNFPDRFSGHQFPNYSSELNVNALLLGDSALYLCASRMGEEYGYTFGSGTRLTVV.

At least ten counts were recorded for this clonotype. The chain recombines TRBV12-3 or TRBV12-4 with TRBJ1-5; possible D gene TRBD1, 5 bases. Trimming shortened V by 5 bases and J by 4 bases, and 9 bases separated the two germline ends. The CDR3 is made up of 13 amino acids. CDR3 nucleotide sequence: TGTGCCAGCAGTCCCAGGGATAATCAGCCCCAGCATTTT. Translated, it gives CASSPRDNQPQHF.

This clonotype was counted only a few times. This chain uses TRBV5-5 with TRBJ2-2; 9 nucleotides align to TRBD1. V lost 2 bases to trimming and J lost 7 bases; unmatched junction nucleotides: 9. Germline V gives CDR1 SGHKS, CDR2 YYEKEE (reference sequence). The CDR3 is 16 residues long. For the CDR3, the DNA is TGTGCCAGCAGCTTCGACGGACAGGGGAAAAACGGGGAGCTGTTTTTT. Translation gives CASSFDGQGKNGELFF.

This clonotype was seen only a few times. The V gene is TRBV6-1, the J gene TRBJ1-5; D might be TRBD1 (5 bases). This CDR3 is built from 17 residues. V shed 6 bases and J shed 1 base, with 19 bases lying between them. Germline CDR1 is MNHNS and CDR2 is SASEGT. The CDR3 loop reads CASRDRLVGASNQPQHF. The DNA of the CDR3 is TGTGCCAGCAGAGACCGGCTCGTCGGGGCGAGCAATCAGCCCCAGCATTTT.

The gene calls are TRBV13 and TRBJ2-5; D not resolved. V was pared by 5 bases and J by 0 bases, with 16 bases between. CDR3 length: 16 residues. Germline V gene lookup returns CDR1 PRHDT and CDR2 FYEKMQ (reference sequence). CDR3 bases: TGTGCCAGCAGCGGATACAGCACCGTAGACCAAGAGACCCAGTACTTC. This encodes CASSGYSTVDQETQYF.

This clonotype was detected only a few times. The chain has TRBV7-2 and TRBJ2-1, with TRBD2 matching 7 bases. Germline V gene lookup returns CDR1 SGHTA and CDR2 FQGNSA. The trim removed 5 bases at V and 4 bases at J, leaving 14 bases unmatched. The CDR3 is 17 amino acids. DNA of the CDR3: TGTGCCAGCAGCCCTGCGATCGGAGGGAGGGGATACAATGAGCAGTTCTTC. It is translated as CASSPAIGGRGYNEQFF.

The chain carries TRBV24-1 and TRBJ2-3; D is possibly TRBD1 (6 bases). The ends were cut back, 5 bases at V and 4 bases at J, with 18 bases in the middle. CDR1 is KGHDR, CDR2 SFDVKD, per germline. This CDR3 is 16 amino acids long. CDR3 sequence: CATSVNSLSGADTQYF. The CDR3 bases are TGTGCCACCAGTGTTAACAGCTTGTCAGGGGCAGATACGCAGTATTTT.

In this sample, this clonotype turned up a few times. Germline is not matched at one junction end, which may reflect a read error. The gene calls are TRBV5-5 and TRBJ1-2, with 12 bases that match TRBD1. Germline loops: CDR1 SGHKS, CDR2 YYEKEE (reference sequence). This CDR3 has 14 amino acids. The CDR3 DNA follows: TGTGCCAGCAGCCCTGACCACCGGGACAGGGGGCAGGCCTTC. As protein: CASSPDHRDRGQAF.

This clonotype was observed a few times. The chain carries TRBV7-9 and TRBJ1-2; no clear D gene. Germline V CDR1 and CDR2: SEHNR, FQNEAQ (reference sequence). The CDR3 extends over 13 amino acids. Between the trimmed V and J ends, which lost 2 bases and 4 bases, there was a span of 8 bases. CDR3 in DNA: TGTGCCAGCAGCTTACCGGGCCCCTATGGCTACACCTTC. It codes for CASSLPGPYGYTF.

In this sample, this clonotype turned up a few times. CDR3 amino acids: CASEGGPSSYNEQFF. Here the CDR3 DNA reads TGTGCCTCCGAGGGGGGACCCAGCTCCTACAATGAGCAGTTCTTC. This chain joins TRBV30 and TRBJ2-1; D possibly matches TRBD1 or TRBD2 (6 bases each). The V end was cut by 7 bases, the J end by 0 bases, with 16 bases between. Germline assignment: CDR1 GTSNPN and CDR2 SVGIG (reference sequence). The CDR3 has 15 amino acids.

V and J are TRBV14 and TRBJ1-4, with a weak D call TRBD1 (6 bases). This CDR3 region has 14 residues. The germline gives CDR1 SGHDN, CDR2 FVKESK. Trimming removed 1 base from V and 8 bases from J, with 11 bases in between. The CDR3 reads CASSQGQGFEKLFF. Here the CDR3 DNA reads TGTGCCAGCAGCCAAGGCCAGGGGTTCGAAAAACTGTTTTTT.

J is TRBJ2-3 and V is TRBV6-5; 7 nucleotides line up with TRBD1. CDR3 length: 15 amino acids. Germline assignment: CDR1 MNHEY and CDR2 SVGAGI. Germline trimming cut 0 bases from V and 3 bases from J; bases unmatched to any gene: 3. CDR3 sequence: CASSYSDRETDTQYF. The CDR3 region has the DNA TGTGCCAGCAGTTACTCCGACAGGGAGACAGATACGCAGTATTTT.

This clonotype was observed a few times. The gene calls are TRBV24-1 and TRBJ2-7; 11 nucleotides align to TRBD2. Germline lookup yields CDR1 KGHDR and CDR2 SFDVKD. V lost 3 bases, J lost 4 bases, and 10 bases stayed unmatched. The CDR3 consists of 17 residues. The DNA for the CDR3 is TGTGCCACCAGTGATGTCAGGGGACTAGCGGAGAGATACGAGCAGTACTTC. It is translated as CATSDVRGLAERYEQYF.

This rearrangement joins TRBV18 to TRBJ1-4, with a tentative D call TRBD1 (5 bases). V shed 1 base and J shed 7 bases, with 19 bases lying between them. The CDR3 consists of 17 residues. CDR1 and CDR2 from the germline V gene are KGHSH and LQKENI. The CDR3 spells CASSPRRTVRVGEKLFF. CDR3 coding DNA: TGTGCCAGCTCACCACGGAGAACCGTCAGGGTTGGTGAAAAACTGTTTTTT. Drawing the rest from reference TRBV18 and TRBJ1-4, the complete variable domain is NAGVMQNPRHLVRRRGQEARLRCSPMKGHSHVYWYRQLPEEGLKFMVYLQKENIIDESGMPKERFSAEFPKEGPSILRIQQVVRGDSAAYFCASSPRRTVRVGEKLFFGSGTQLSVL.

This clonotype showed up just a few times. V usage is TRBV20-1 and J usage is TRBJ2-5, with D possibly matching TRBD2 (6 bases). Trimming removed 6 bases from V and 5 bases from J, with 22 bases in between. This CDR3 contains 15 residues. Germline assignment: CDR1 DFQATT and CDR2 SNEGSKA (reference sequence). Here the CDR3 DNA reads TGCAGTGCCCACCGCCCGGGACTTTATTTGGAGACCCAGTACTTC. Its protein product is CSAHRPGLYLETQYF.

This clonotype was recorded many times. V gene TRBV29-1 combines with J gene TRBJ2-1, with 9 bases aligning to TRBD1. V gave up 5 bases and J gave up 3 bases; unmatched junction bases: 2. CDR1 is SQVTM, CDR2 ANQGSEA, per germline. The CDR3 runs 13 residues. The CDR3 coding sequence is TGCAGCGTTCGGACAGGGGTCTACAATGAGCAGTTCTTC. It is translated as CSVRTGVYNEQFF.

This clonotype was found a few times. V usage is TRBV24-1 and J usage is TRBJ2-1, with D tentatively TRBD2 (5 bases). This CDR3 spans 15 amino acids. V shed 5 bases and J shed 4 bases, with 14 bases lying between them. The germline V gene encodes CDR1 KGHDR and CDR2 SFDVKD. In DNA, the CDR3 is TGTGCCACCAGTGTCGGGCGGGTAGGATACAATGAGCAGTTCTTC. Its translation is CATSVGRVGYNEQFF.

This clonotype was counted ten times or more. The chain uses TRBV5-6 and TRBJ2-1; no firm D call. This CDR3 spans 13 amino acids. CDR1 is SGHDT, CDR2 YYEEEE, per germline. Trimming stripped 0 bases from V and 6 bases from J, with 7 bases between. In nucleotides, the CDR3 is TGTGCCAGCAGCTTGGTGGACCTCAATGAGCAGTTCTTC. This codes for CASSLVDLNEQFF.

CDR3 amino acids: CASSLVRGTNEKLFF. CDR3 DNA: TGTGCCAGCAGCTTAGTCAGGGGAACTAATGAAAAACTGTTTTTT. The chain has TRBV11-2 and TRBJ1-4; D possibly corresponds to TRBD1 (6 bases). V was shortened by 1 base and J by 1 base, with 7 bases between the two germline ends. The CDR3 runs to 15 residues. CDR1 and CDR2 from the germline V gene are SGHAT and FQNNGV. The full variable domain, completed using reference TRBV11-2 and TRBJ1-4, is EAGVAQSPRYKIIEKRQSVAFWCNPISGHATLYWYQQILGQGPKLLIQFQNNGVVDDSQLPKDRFSAERLKGVDSTLKIQPAKLEDSAVYLCASSLVRGTNEKLFFGSGTQLSVL.

This clonotype was seen a handful of times. V and J are TRBV12-3 or TRBV12-4 and TRBJ1-6; D gene ambiguous. V was clipped by 1 base and J by 7 bases, with 11 bases between them. There are 15 residues in the CDR3. The chain's CDR3 is CASSLEQRLNSPLHF. The CDR3 bases are TGTGCCAGCAGTTTAGAACAGAGGCTAAATTCACCCCTCCACTTT.

The rearrangement joins TRBV6-2 or TRBV6-3 to TRBJ1-6; D remains unclear. Germline V CDR1 and CDR2: MNHEY, SVGEGT. Trimming cost V 3 bases and J 8 bases, with 8 bases left between them. The CDR3 consists of 13 residues. The CDR3 DNA is TGTGCCAGCAGTTATATGTCTGATTCACCCCTCCACTTT. Protein sequence: CASSYMSDSPLHF.